This T cell receptor beta chain emerged from a study of blood T cell repertoires in COVID-19. Study-wide context: There were acute and convalescent COVID-19 samples, and they came from the United States, Italy and Spain. Sources were T cells, B-cell-depleted T cells, or PBMCs; the material itself was cDNA or gDNA.

Authors' processing steps: The assay estimated nucleated cells by amplifying reference gene primers. Libraries were prepared by immunoSEQ multiplex PCR; TCRdb keeps only in-frame clonotypes and omits some of them. V and J calls and clone size are given by that table; D and trimming were obtained from the DNA. The data hold roughly 280,000 clones, with roughly 87% observed a single time. The CDR3 is 14 residues long. Trimming took off 6 bases at V and 1 base at J, with 12 bases between the two ends. Germline V CDR1 and CDR2: LNHDA, SQIVND (reference sequence). The origin of this receptor is a woman in her forties or fifties who had recovered from COVID-19. The specimen was peripheral blood. The chain recombines TRBV19 with TRBJ1-1; D remains ambiguous. The CDR3 DNA sequence: TGTGCCAGTAGCCCGAGAGGGCGGAACACTGAAGCTTTCTTT. Protein sequence: CASSPRGRNTEAFF. Variable domain in full (rest from reference TRBV19 and TRBJ1-1): DGGITQSPKYLFRKEGQNVTLSCEQNLNHDAMYWYRQDPGQGLRLIYYSQIVNDFQKGDIAEGYSVSREKKESFPLTVTSAQKNPTAFYLCASSPRGRNTEAFFGQGTRLTVV.